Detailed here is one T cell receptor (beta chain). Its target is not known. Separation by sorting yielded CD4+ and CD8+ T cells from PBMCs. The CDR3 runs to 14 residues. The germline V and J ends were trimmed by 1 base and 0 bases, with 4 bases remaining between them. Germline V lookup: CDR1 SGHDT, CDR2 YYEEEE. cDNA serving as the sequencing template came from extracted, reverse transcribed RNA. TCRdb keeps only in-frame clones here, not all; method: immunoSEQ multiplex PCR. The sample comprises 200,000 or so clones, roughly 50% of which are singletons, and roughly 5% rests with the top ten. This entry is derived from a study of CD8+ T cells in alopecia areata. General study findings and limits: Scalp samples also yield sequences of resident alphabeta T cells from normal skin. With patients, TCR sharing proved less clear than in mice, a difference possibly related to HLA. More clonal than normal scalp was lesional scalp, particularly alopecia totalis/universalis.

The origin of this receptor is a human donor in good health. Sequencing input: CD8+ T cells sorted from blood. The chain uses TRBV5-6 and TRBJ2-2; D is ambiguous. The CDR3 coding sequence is TGTGCCAGCAGCTTGTCGACGAACACCGGGGAGCTGTTTTTT. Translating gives CASSLSTNTGELFF.